This T cell receptor (beta chain) was retrieved from a study of shared clonotypes between healthy human individuals. About the research overall: The study enrolled two women and a few men aged 18 to 49.

The CDR3 totals 15 residues. Germline values: CDR1 SEHNR, CDR2 FQNEAQ (reference sequence). Points from the study as a whole: Generally, naive subsets (rather than memory subsets) showed larger estimated richness. Relative to clonotypes present in all four donors, those not shared had lower generation probabilities. Limitation of the genetic and exposure-history diversity represented came from the few donors.

The naive CD8 fraction comprised CD45RO-negative cells positively selected for CCR7 and excluded terminally differentiated effector memory CD45RA+ cells. Worth noting for this clone: Its antigen remains unknown.

Sequencing used immunoSEQ multiplex PCR; TCRdb keeps in-frame clones, though not all of them. The table records about 1,800,000 clones, roughly 94% of them present only once. Sequences were obtained from naive CD8+ T cells sorted from blood. This sequence joins TRBV7-9 and TRBJ2-5; perhaps TRBD2 as D (5 bases). The DNA end lines up better with TRBJ2-7; the J call may be wrong. This TCR came from a man in his late teens or twenties in good health. CDR3 region: CASSWSGVGTYEQYF. Here the CDR3 DNA reads TGTGCCAGCAGCTGGTCCGGGGTGGGGACCTACGAGCAGTACTTC.